These 23 T cell receptor beta chains originate from one sample sequenced in a study of human T cells and chemical hapten exposure. The time point here: patch test 2, 6 weeks after DPC sensitization. The treatment: therapeutic diphenylcyclopropenone sensitization with weekly scalp DPC. In TCRdb, the RACE reads were re-called with MiXCR into one record per CDR3 protein. The sample holds roughly 150,000 distinct CDR3 sequences, 12% seen once. The sequencing here drew on whole blood, taken in connection with sensitization to the hapten diphenylcyclopropenone (DPC). These receptors were obtained from a woman in her 50s with alopecia areata. Some clones in this sample may be carry-over from other donors' samples.

On this clonotype: Mismatch with germline at one junction end may stem from a read error. The J gene is TRBJ2-1, the V gene TRBV7-3, with D unresolved. This CDR3 is 16 amino acids long. Germline V gene lookup returns CDR1 SGHTA and CDR2 FQGTGA. The CDR3 DNA is TGTGCCAGCTGCTTAACGGCGGCGAGCTCCTACAATGAGCAGTTCTTC. Amino acids: CASCLTAASSYNEQFF.

The chain is built from TRBV6-6 and TRBJ2-3, with 7 bases that match TRBD2. After removal of 6 bases from V and 0 bases from J, the junction contained 9 bases not matched to a gene. The CDR3 consists of 16 residues. CDR1 is MNHNY, CDR2 SVGAGI, per germline (reference sequence). The CDR3 loop reads CASRPSGGGSTDTQYF. CDR3 nucleotide sequence: TGTGCCAGCAGACCATCGGGAGGAGGTAGCACAGATACGCAGTATTTT.

The chain has TRBV7-6 and TRBJ2-7, with TRBD2 identical over 13 bases. The CDR3 sequence is 15 residues long. Germline V gives CDR1 SGHVS, CDR2 FNYEAQ. V lost 4 bases, J lost 9 bases, and 9 bases stayed unmatched. For the CDR3, the DNA is TGTGCCAGCAGCTCGACCGGGACTAGCGGGATCGGGCAGTACTTC. Translating gives CASSSTGTSGIGQYF.

This clonotype was detected ten times or more. The chain joins TRBV7-2 to TRBJ2-3; a possible D gene is TRBD2 (5 bases). V was pared by 5 bases and J by 1 base, with 19 bases between. The CDR3 has 17 amino acids. Germline V lookup: CDR1 SGHTA, CDR2 FQGNSA. The CDR3 protein is CASSPRSLKLGTDTQYF. DNA of the CDR3: TGTGCCAGCAGCCCACGGTCACTTAAACTAGGCACAGATACGCAGTATTTT.

The rearrangement uses TRBV7-3 and TRBJ2-3, with TRBD2 identical over 7 bases. Germline V gene sequence: CDR1 SGHTA, CDR2 FQGTGA. J lost 6 bases, V lost 5 bases, and 8 bases had no gene match. This CDR3 comprises 14 residues. The CDR3: CASSGAGPRDTQYF. CDR3 nucleotide sequence: TGTGCCAGCAGCGGAGCGGGGCCGAGGGATACGCAGTATTTT.

The chain couples TRBV7-3 to TRBJ2-2; 11 positions match TRBD2. The CDR3 consists of 16 residues. With V trimmed by 5 bases and J by 2 bases, 4 bases remained unmatched. CDR1 is SGHTA and CDR2 is FQGTGA in the germline V gene. This chain's CDR3 is CASSRGLAVNTGELFF. The CDR3 bases are TGTGCCAGCAGCCGGGGACTAGCGGTTAACACCGGGGAGCTGTTTTTT.

V and J are TRBV2 and TRBJ2-2; no definite D call. Germline loops: CDR1 SNHLY, CDR2 FYNNEI. V was shortened by 6 bases and J by 6 bases, with 8 bases between the two germline ends. The CDR3 spans 12 residues. The CDR3: CASRKDSGELFF. As DNA, the CDR3 is TGTGCCAGCAGAAAGGATTCCGGGGAGCTGTTTTTT.

This clonotype came up many times. The V call is TRBV20-1, the J call TRBJ2-1; 11 positions match TRBD2. V was clipped by 7 bases and J by 4 bases; unmatched bases: 12. Germline V lookup: CDR1 DFQATT, CDR2 SNEGSKA (reference sequence). The CDR3 totals 16 residues. For the CDR3, the DNA is TGCAGTGGTAGCCCCGGGACTAGCGGACTTTACAATGAGCAGTTCTTC. Protein sequence: CSGSPGTSGLYNEQFF.

The chain links TRBV12-3 or TRBV12-4 to TRBJ2-1; tentatively, D is TRBD1 (6 bases). The CDR3 is 13 residues long. V was cut by 10 bases and J by 0 bases, with 10 bases left in between. As DNA, the CDR3 is TGTGCCACCTTGGACAGCTCCTACAATGAGCAGTTCTTC. Its translation is CATLDSSYNEQFF.

In its sample, this clonotype was seen a few times. V usage is TRBV5-1 and J usage is TRBJ2-6; D may be TRBD2 (5 bases). Germline assignment: CDR1 SGHRS and CDR2 YFSETQ. The CDR3 extends over 16 amino acids. V dropped 2 bases and J dropped 2 bases, with 11 bases sitting between them. The CDR3 DNA sequence: TGCGCCAGCAGCTTCGAGGGAGCTCCTGGGGCCAACGTCCTGACTTTC. It yields the protein CASSFEGAPGANVLTF.

The table lists this clonotype with a few counts. This chain joins TRBV6-2 or TRBV6-3 and TRBJ1-1, with a weak D call TRBD1 (5 bases). The CDR3 runs to 14 residues. Germline-derived CDR1 and CDR2 are MNHEY and SVGEGT. V was trimmed by 6 bases and J by 1 base, leaving 12 bases between them. The CDR3 loop reads CASRATQGNTEAFF. The CDR3 DNA reads TGTGCCAGCAGAGCTACTCAGGGGAACACTGAAGCTTTCTTT.

In its sample, this clonotype was seen a few times. The rearrangement links TRBV6-5 to TRBJ1-2; TRBD1 is a possible D gene (5 bases). The V end was cut by 4 bases, the J end by 5 bases, with 14 bases between. The V gene's germline CDR1 is MNHEY and CDR2 SVGAGI. This CDR3 contains 14 residues. The CDR3 DNA reads as TGTGCCAGCAGTTCCGCCGGGGCGGGGTATGGCTACACCTTC. It translates to CASSSAGAGYGYTF.

This clonotype was seen ten or more times. This chain joins TRBV11-3 and TRBJ1-1, with a weak D call TRBD1 (6 bases). The germline CDR1 and CDR2 sequences are SGHNT and YENEEA. The CDR3 runs to 14 residues. Trimming removed 1 base from V and 0 bases from J, with 6 bases in between. The CDR3 loop reads CASSLAGVNTEAFF. CDR3 sequence (DNA): TGTGCCAGCAGCTTAGCAGGGGTGAACACTGAAGCTTTCTTT. The whole variable domain, remainder taken from reference TRBV11-3 and TRBJ1-1, is EAGVVQSPRYKIIEKKQPVAFWCNPISGHNTLYWYLQNLGQGPELLIRYENEEAVDDSQLPKDRFSAERLKGVDSTLKIQPAELGDSAVYLCASSLAGVNTEAFFGQGTRLTVV.

This clonotype appeared many times. This chain connects TRBV19 to TRBJ2-1; the D gene is possibly TRBD1 (5 bases). The germline V gene has CDR1 LNHDA and CDR2 SQIVND (reference sequence). Trimming stripped 7 bases from V and 6 bases from J, with 22 bases between. CDR3 length: 16 residues. This chain's CDR3 is CASNQSPGQLSNEQFF. As DNA, the CDR3 is TGTGCCAGTAACCAGAGCCCAGGGCAATTATCCAATGAGCAGTTCTTC.

A word on this clonotype: One end of the junction varies from germline; a read error may be responsible. The chain uses TRBV9 and TRBJ2-3; D call uncertain. CDR1 SGDLS and CDR2 YYNGEE come from the germline V gene. The CDR3 runs 15 residues. CDR3 region: CASSVGLSRTDTQCF. DNA of the CDR3: TGTGCCAGCAGCGTAGGCCTTTCTCGCACAGATACGCAGTGTTTT.

The chain employs TRBV6-2 or TRBV6-3 and TRBJ2-5; D unresolved. This CDR3 comprises 14 residues. Looked up from germline, CDR1 is MNHEY and CDR2 is SVGEGT. Trimming removed 2 bases at V and 5 bases at J, with 12 bases between. CDR3 loop: CASSYLTEVETQYF. The CDR3 DNA is TGTGCCAGCAGTTACCTAACAGAGGTGGAGACCCAGTACTTC.

The gene calls are TRBV24-1 and TRBJ2-1; D is ambiguous. CDR3 length: 13 residues. V was pared by 8 bases and J by 5 bases, with 12 bases between. CDR1 and CDR2 from the germline V gene are KGHDR and SFDVKD. Written as DNA, the CDR3 is TGTGCCACCAACTACCCGGGCCACAATGAGCAGTTCTTC. This sequence encodes CATNYPGHNEQFF.

On this clonotype: Germline and junction disagree at one end, which may indicate a read error. This chain joins TRBV14 and TRBJ2-7, with 11 bases matching TRBD2. The CDR3 runs 15 residues. Germline lookup yields CDR1 SGHDN and CDR2 FVKESK. CDR3 sequence reads: CTSSQTSGTFYELYF. As DNA, the CDR3 is TGTACCAGCAGCCAGACTAGCGGGACCTTCTACGAGCTGTACTTC.

This clonotype has just a few counts. The rearrangement uses TRBV5-1 and TRBJ2-7, with a weak D call TRBD1 (6 bases). The CDR3 is made up of 15 amino acids. Trimming cost V 6 bases and J 0 bases, with 16 bases left between them. Germline CDR1 reads SGHRS; CDR2 reads YFSETQ. The CDR3 DNA is TGCGCCAGCAAGTGGGACATCTGGAGCTCCTACGAGCAGTACTTC. Its protein is CASKWDIWSSYEQYF.

This clonotype came up a few times. This chain joins TRBV20-1 and TRBJ1-2, with unresolved D. CDR3 size: 13 residues. The germline V gene encodes CDR1 DFQATT and CDR2 SNEGSKA (reference sequence). Trimming removed 5 bases from V and 5 bases from J, with 15 bases in between. CDR3 region: CSAPDGPSYGYTF. The DNA for the CDR3 is TGCAGTGCTCCTGACGGACCGTCATATGGCTACACCTTC.

The chain uses TRBV7-2 and TRBJ2-6; 8 positions agree with TRBD2. There are 15 residues in the CDR3. Germline lookup yields CDR1 SGHTA and CDR2 FQGNSA. Trimming removed 7 bases from V and 3 bases from J; junction bases left unmatched: 5. CDR3 in DNA: TGTGCCAGCACCCGGGAGGGGGTTGGGGCCAACGTCCTGACTTTC. It encodes CASTREGVGANVLTF.

This clonotype was recorded many times. The chain couples TRBV6-2 or TRBV6-3 to TRBJ2-7; D is unresolved. The CDR3 totals 16 residues. Trimming pared 0 bases from V and 0 bases from J, leaving 12 bases between. Germline assignment: CDR1 MNHEY and CDR2 SVGEGT. CDR3 coding DNA: TGTGCCAGCAGTTACTCGAGTCTCCGAACCTCCTACGAGCAGTACTTC. Protein product: CASSYSSLRTSYEQYF.

This clonotype came up a few times. J is TRBJ2-3 and V is TRBV2; 7 positions match TRBD1. Germline assignment: CDR1 SNHLY and CDR2 FYNNEI. The ends lost 6 bases at V and 1 base at J; junction bases unmatched: 4. The CDR3 totals 14 residues. CDR3 in DNA: TGTGCCAGCAGCTCCGGGACAGGCACAGATACGCAGTATTTT. The encoded protein is CASSSGTGTDTQYF.